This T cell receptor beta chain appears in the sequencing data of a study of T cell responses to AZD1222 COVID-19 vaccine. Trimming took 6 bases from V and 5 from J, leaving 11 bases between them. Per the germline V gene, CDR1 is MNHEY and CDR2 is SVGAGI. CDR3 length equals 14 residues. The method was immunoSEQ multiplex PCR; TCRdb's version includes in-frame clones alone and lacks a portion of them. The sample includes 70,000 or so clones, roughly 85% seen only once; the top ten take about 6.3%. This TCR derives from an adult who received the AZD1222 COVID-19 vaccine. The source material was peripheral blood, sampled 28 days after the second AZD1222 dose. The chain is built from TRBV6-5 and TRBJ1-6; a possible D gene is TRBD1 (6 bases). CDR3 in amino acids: CASRSTGHNSPLHF. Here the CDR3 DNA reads TGTGCCAGCAGATCGACAGGTCATAATTCACCCCTCCACTTT.